The 6 T cell receptor beta chains listed next were all sequenced from one sample in a study of cytomegalovirus exposure and HLA in healthy donors. PCR was performed using 60 Vbeta and 13 Jbeta primers. The table came from immunoSEQ multiplex PCR; TCRdb's copy has only in-frame clones and leaves some out. The sample holds fewer than 200,000 clones, about 77% seen once. The sample comprised PBMCs. Receptor source: a man aged 25-40 years in good health and CMV-seronegative.

V is TRBV7-9 and J is TRBJ2-1, with a tentative D call TRBD2 (6 bases). Trimming removed 5 bases from V and 6 bases from J, with 17 bases in between. The V gene's germline CDR1 is SEHNR and CDR2 FQNEAQ (reference sequence). The CDR3 extends over 15 amino acids. For the CDR3, the DNA is TGTGCCAGCAGCCCAGTAGTCGGGACTTTCAATGAGCAGTTCTTC. It is translated as CASSPVVGTFNEQFF.

This chain uses TRBV15 with TRBJ2-7; the match to TRBD2 covers 11 bases. Germline V CDR1 and CDR2: LNHNV, YYDKDF (reference sequence). V shed 0 bases and J 0 bases; nucleotides not matched to a gene: 1. The CDR3 loop spans 16 amino acids. CDR3 DNA sequence: TGTGCCACCAGCAGAGATCTAGCGGGAGGCTCCTACGAGCAGTACTTC. Translating it yields CATSRDLAGGSYEQYF.

The chain couples TRBV9 to TRBJ2-6, with a possible D match to TRBD1 (5 bases). This CDR3 region has 16 residues. V was shortened by 0 bases and J by 0 bases, with 7 bases between the two germline ends. Germline-derived CDR1 and CDR2 are SGDLS and YYNGEE. The CDR3 DNA reads TGTGCCAGCAGCGTAGCACAGGACTCTGGGGCCAACGTCCTGACTTTC. Its protein is CASSVAQDSGANVLTF. The full variable domain, with the rest looked up from reference TRBV9 and TRBJ2-6, is DSGVTQTPKHLITATGQRVTLRCSPRSGDLSVYWYQQSLDQGLQFLIQYYNGEERAKGNILERFSAQQFPDLHSELNLSSLELGDSALYFCASSVAQDSGANVLTFGAGSRLTVL.

The V and J genes are TRBV7-8 and TRBJ2-1; tentative D call: TRBD2 (6 bases). CDR3 length: 13 residues. CDR1 and CDR2 (germline): SGHVS, FQNEAQ. V lost 2 bases and J 10 bases, leaving 12 bases between the germline ends. CDR3 region: CASSLRGIGEQFF. CDR3 DNA: TGTGCCAGCAGCTTACGCGGGATCGGGGAGCAGTTCTTC.

A remark on this clone: This specimen includes other DNA sequences encoding the same CDR3. The CDR3 is CASSAGTGNTGELFF. DNA for the CDR3: TGTGCCAGCAGCGCCGGGACAGGGAACACCGGGGAGCTGTTTTTT. V usage is TRBV9 and J usage is TRBJ2-2, with TRBD1 matching over 8 bases. The J segment lost 1 base and the V segment lost 3 bases, leaving 2 bases of the junction unmatched. The V gene's germline CDR1 is SGDLS and CDR2 YYNGEE. The CDR3 extends over 15 amino acids.

This rearrangement joins TRBV5-6 to TRBJ2-1, with D possibly matching TRBD2 (5 bases). V lost 4 bases and J 10 bases, leaving 12 bases between the germline ends. The CDR3 runs 12 residues. The germline V gene has CDR1 SGHDT and CDR2 YYEEEE. The CDR3 loop reads CASSPTPGEQFF. The CDR3 region has the DNA TGTGCCAGCAGCCCGACCCCGGGGGAGCAGTTCTTC.